The present entry profiles one T cell receptor (beta chain) with its context. Random hexamers were used to reverse transcribe the RNA input (about 0.5 to 1 ug). Multiplex PCR with immunoSEQ amplified the TCR beta CDR3 across 54 Vbeta and 13 Jbeta. MiXCR, run by TCRdb on the immunoSEQ multiplex PCR reads, gives a single entry per CDR3 protein. The data show about 300,000 distinct CDR3 sequences, 65% to 90% seen once. The record originates from a study of CD8 T cells in Susac syndrome. Multiple sclerosis controls were treatment-naive patients with stable or active relapsing-remitting disease. The CDR3 runs 13 residues. Trimming took 8 bases from V and 7 from J; bases not matched to a gene: 5. Germline CDR1 reads LNHDA; CDR2 reads SQIVND (reference sequence).

The V gene is TRBV19, the J gene TRBJ2-2; 9 positions agree with TRBD1. This sequence originates from a human donor with multiple sclerosis. What was sequenced was CD8+ T cells from PBMCs. The CDR3 region is CASRDRDVGELFF. In DNA form, the CDR3 reads TGTGCCAGTCGGGACAGGGATGTCGGGGAGCTGTTTTTT.